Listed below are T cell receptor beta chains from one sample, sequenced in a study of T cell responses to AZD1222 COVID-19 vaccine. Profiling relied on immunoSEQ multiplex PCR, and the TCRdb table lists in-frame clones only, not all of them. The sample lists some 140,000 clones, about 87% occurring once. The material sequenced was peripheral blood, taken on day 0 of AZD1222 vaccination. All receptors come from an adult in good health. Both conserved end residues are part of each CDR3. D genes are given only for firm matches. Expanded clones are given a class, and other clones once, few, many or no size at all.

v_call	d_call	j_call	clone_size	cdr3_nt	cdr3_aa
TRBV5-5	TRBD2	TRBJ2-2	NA	TGTGCCAGCAGTGTGGGAGGGAGCGGCACCGGGGAGCTGTTTTTT	CASSVGGSGTGELFF
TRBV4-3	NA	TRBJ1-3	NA	TGCGCCAGCAGCTTCCACCGCCAAGGGGGCTCTGGAAACACCATATATTTT	CASSFHRQGGSGNTIYF
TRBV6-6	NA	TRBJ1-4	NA	TGTGCCAGCAGTTCCCCGGAGGATCGAGGACAAAAACTGTTTTTT	CASSSPEDRGQKLFF
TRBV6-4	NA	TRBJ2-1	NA	TGTGCCAGCAGTGACTCTGGACAGCTCAGCGTCCGAGAGCAGTTCTTC	CASSDSGQLSVREQFF
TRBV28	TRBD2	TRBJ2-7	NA	TGTGCCAGCAGTCGACTAGCGGACTCCTACGAGCAGTACTTC	CASSRLADSYEQYF
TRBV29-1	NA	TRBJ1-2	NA	TGCAGCGTTGAAGGCCCGGGGGCGACCAATGGCTACACCTTC	CSVEGPGATNGYTF
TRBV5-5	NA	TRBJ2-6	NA	TGTGCCAGCAGCTGGGGCCCGGGACAAAACTCTGGGGCCAACGTCCTGACTTTC	CASSWGPGQNSGANVLTF
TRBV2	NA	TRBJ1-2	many	TGTGCCAGCAGTGACTGGAGCCCGGGGGGCTATGGCTACACCTTC	CASSDWSPGGYGYTF
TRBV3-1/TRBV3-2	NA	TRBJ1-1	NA	TGTGCCAGCAGCCAAGGGACCGAGGTGTCTGAAGCTTTCTTT	CASSQGTEVSEAFF
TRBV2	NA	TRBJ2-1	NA	TGTGCCAGCAGTGGGTCGGGCGGCTCCTACAATGAGCAGTTCTTC	CASSGSGGSYNEQFF
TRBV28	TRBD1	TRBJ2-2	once	TGTGCCAGCAGTTTACCCTCACAGGGGGTCGGGGAGCTGTTTTTT	CASSLPSQGVGELFF
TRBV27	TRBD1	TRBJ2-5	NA	TGTGCCAGCAGTGCCTGGGACAGCCAGACCCAGTACTTC	CASSAWDSQTQYF
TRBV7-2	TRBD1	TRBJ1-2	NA	TGTGCCAGCAGCTTAGCCACCCAGGCAGGGGGAGGATATGGCTACACCTTC	CASSLATQAGGGYGYTF
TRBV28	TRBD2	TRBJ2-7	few	TGTGCCAGCAGTCCCGGACTAGCCAGCTCCTACGAGCAGTACTTC	CASSPGLASSYEQYF
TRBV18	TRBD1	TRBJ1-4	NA	TGTGCCAGCTCACCAAACACAGGGGACGAAAAACTGTTTTTT	CASSPNTGDEKLFF
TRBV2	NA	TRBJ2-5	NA	TGTGCCAGCAGGTCGGGGCAAGAGACCCAGTACTTC	CASRSGQETQYF
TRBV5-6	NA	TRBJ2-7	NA	TGTGCCAGCAGCTTTCGGGGGCTCGACTACGAGCAGTACTTC	CASSFRGLDYEQYF
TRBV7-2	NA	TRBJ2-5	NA	TGTGCCAGCAGCTTATGGGCAGGGGGAGGAGAGACCCAGTACTTC	CASSLWAGGGETQYF
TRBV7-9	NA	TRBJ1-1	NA	TGTGCCAGCAGCCCTAGGGCCGGGAACACTGAAGCTTTCTTT	CASSPRAGNTEAFF
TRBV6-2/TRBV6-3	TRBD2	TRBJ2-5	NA	TGTGCCAGCAGTCAACTAGCGCGCCAAGAGACCCAGTACTTC	CASSQLARQETQYF
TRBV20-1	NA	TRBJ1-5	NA	TGCAGTGCTAGTTCTACGGCCAATCAGCCCCAGCATTTT	CSASSTANQPQHF
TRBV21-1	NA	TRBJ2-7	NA	TGTGCCAGCAGCAACCCGCCGCCTACCTACGAGCAGTACTTC	CASSNPPPTYEQYF
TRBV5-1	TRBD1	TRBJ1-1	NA	TGCGCCAGCAGTCCTGGGACAGGGAACACTGAAGCTTTCTTT	CASSPGTGNTEAFF
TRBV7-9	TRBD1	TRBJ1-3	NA	TGTGCCAGCAGCTCGGGACAGGGAAACACCATATATTTT	CASSSGQGNTIYF
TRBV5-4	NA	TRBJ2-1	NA	TGTGCCAGCAGCCCACCAGGGAGCTACAATGAGCAGTTCTTC	CASSPPGSYNEQFF
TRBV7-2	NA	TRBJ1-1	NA	TGTGCCAGCAGCCCCCAGGGCAGGCGGACTGAAGCTTTCTTT	CASSPQGRRTEAFF
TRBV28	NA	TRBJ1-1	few	TGTGCCAGCAAGGCGCAAGGGGGGGAGACTGAAGCTTTCTTT	CASKAQGGETEAFF
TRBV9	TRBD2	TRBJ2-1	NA	TGTGCCAGCAGCATCGGACTAGCGGGGGTCCACAATGAGCAGTTCTTC	CASSIGLAGVHNEQFF
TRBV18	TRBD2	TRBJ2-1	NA	TGTGCCAGCTCACCAGGGGGTAGCGGGTACAATGAGCAGTTCTTC	CASSPGGSGYNEQFF